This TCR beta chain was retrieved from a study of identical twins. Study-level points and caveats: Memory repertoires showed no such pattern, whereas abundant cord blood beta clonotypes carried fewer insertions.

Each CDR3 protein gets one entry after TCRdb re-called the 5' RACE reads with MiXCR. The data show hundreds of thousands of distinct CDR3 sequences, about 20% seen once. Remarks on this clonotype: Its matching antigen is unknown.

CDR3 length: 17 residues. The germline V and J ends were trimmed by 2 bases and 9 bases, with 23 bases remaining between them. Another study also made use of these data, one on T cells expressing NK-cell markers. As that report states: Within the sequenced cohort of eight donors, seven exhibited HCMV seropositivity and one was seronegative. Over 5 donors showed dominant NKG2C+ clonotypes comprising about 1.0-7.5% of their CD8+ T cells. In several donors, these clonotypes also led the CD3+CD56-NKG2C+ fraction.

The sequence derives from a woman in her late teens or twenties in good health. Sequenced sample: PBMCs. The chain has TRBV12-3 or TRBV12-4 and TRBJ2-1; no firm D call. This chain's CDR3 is CASSLSLGFPQSREQFF. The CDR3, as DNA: TGTGCCAGCAGTTTATCCTTAGGCTTCCCCCAATCGCGTGAGCAGTTCTTC.